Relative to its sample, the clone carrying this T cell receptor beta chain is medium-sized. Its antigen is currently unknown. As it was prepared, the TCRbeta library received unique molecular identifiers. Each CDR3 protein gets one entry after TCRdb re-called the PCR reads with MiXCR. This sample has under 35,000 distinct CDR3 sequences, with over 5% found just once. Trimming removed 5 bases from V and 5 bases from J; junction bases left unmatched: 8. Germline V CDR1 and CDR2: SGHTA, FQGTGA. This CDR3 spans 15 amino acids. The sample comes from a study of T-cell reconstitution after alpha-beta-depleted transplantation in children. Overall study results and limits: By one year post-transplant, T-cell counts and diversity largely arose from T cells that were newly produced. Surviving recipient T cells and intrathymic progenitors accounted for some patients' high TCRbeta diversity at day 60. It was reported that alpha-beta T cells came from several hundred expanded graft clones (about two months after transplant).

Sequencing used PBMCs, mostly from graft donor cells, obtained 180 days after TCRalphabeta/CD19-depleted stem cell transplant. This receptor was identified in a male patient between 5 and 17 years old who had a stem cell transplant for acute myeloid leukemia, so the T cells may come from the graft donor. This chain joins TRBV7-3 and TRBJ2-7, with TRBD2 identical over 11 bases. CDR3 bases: TGTGCCAGCAGCACCTTAGCGGGAGGGGGGCACGAGCAGTACTTC. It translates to CASSTLAGGGHEQYF.